This TCR delta chain stems from a study of γδ T cells in repeated Plasmodium falciparum infection. As for the study in general: Four controlled malaria infections with P. falciparum NF54 spanned 644 days. Study-wide results and limits: Vdelta2-negative gammadelta repertoires appeared less diverse and less shared in Malian than Australian children.

Flow sorting of PBMC yielded separate Vgamma9/Vdelta2+ and Vdelta2-negative gammadelta T cell populations for bulk repertoire analysis. CDR1 and CDR2 from the germline V gene are TSWWSYY and QGS. The CDR3 covers 18 residues. The germline V and J ends were trimmed by 5 bases and 0 bases, with 19 bases remaining between them. Each sorted gammadelta sample had TRG and TRD chains sequenced. With CATT, TCRdb re-called clones from the multiplex PCR reads. The sample records 75,000 to 95,000 delta-chain clones, 0.9% to 1% being singletons. Concerning this clone: Antigen: not known. A read error likely explains why the TCRdb protein, taken from a much larger clone, differs from this DNA's translation at residue 5; the protein shown is translated from the DNA.

Sequenced material: gamma-delta T cells from blood. The gene calls are TRDV1 and TRDJ2; D is uncertain. This TCR was recovered from a pool of human donors (malaria-infected and uninfected, not separated). CDR3 loop: CALGKRTSLAALTAQLFF. CDR3 DNA: TGTGCTCTTGGGAAACGTACCTCCCTCGCCGCTTTGACAGCACAACTCTTCTTT.